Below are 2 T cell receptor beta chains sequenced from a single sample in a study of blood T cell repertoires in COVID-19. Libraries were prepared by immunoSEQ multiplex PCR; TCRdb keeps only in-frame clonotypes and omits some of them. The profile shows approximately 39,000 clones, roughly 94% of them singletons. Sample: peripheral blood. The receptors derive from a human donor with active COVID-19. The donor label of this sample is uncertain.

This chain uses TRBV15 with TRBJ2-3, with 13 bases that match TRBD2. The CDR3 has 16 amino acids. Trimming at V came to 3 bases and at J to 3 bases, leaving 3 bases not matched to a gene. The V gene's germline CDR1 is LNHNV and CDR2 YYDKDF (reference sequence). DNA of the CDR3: TGTGCCACCAGCAGTCCACTAGCGGGAGGGACAGATACGCAGTATTTT. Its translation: CATSSPLAGGTDTQYF.

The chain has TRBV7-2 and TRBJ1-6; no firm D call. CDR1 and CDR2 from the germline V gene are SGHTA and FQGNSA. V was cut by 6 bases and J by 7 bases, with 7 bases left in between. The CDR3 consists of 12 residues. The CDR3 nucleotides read TGTGCCAGCAGTTACGGGAATTCACCCCTCCACTTT. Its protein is CASSYGNSPLHF.